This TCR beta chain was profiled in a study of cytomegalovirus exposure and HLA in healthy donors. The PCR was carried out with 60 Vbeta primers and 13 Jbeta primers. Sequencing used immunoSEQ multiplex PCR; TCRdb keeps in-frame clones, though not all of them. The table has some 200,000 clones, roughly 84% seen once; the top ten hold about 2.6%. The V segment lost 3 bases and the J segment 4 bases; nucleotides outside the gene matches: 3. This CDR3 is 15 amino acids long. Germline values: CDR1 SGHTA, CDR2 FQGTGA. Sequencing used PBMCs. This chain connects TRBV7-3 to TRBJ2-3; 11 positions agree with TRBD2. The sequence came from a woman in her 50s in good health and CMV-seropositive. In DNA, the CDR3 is TGTGCCAGCAGCTTTAGCGGGGGGGGCTCAGATACGCAGTATTTT. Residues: CASSFSGGGSDTQYF.